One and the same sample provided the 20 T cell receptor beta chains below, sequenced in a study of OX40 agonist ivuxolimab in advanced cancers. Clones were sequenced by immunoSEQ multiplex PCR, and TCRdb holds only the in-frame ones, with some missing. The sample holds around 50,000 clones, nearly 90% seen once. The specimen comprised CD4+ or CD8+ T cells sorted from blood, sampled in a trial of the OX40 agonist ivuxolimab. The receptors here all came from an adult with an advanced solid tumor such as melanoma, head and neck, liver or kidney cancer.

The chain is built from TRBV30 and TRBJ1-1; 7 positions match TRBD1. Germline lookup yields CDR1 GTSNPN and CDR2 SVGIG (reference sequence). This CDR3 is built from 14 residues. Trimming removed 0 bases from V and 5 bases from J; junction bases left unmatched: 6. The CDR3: CAWSVTGRSTEAFF. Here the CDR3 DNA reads TGTGCCTGGAGTGTGACAGGGCGTTCTACTGAAGCTTTCTTT. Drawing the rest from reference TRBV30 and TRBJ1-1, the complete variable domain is SQTIHQWPATLVQPVGSPLSLECTVEGTSNPNLYWYRQAAGRGLQLLFYSVGIGQISSEVPQNLSASRPQDRQFILSSKKLLLSDSGFYLCAWSVTGRSTEAFFGQGTRLTVV.

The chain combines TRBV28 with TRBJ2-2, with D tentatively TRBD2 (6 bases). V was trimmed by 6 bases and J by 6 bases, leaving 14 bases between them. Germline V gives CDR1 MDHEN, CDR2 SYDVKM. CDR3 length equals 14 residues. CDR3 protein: CASSTNGEAGELFF. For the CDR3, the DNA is TGTGCCAGCAGCACTAACGGGGAGGCCGGGGAGCTGTTTTTT. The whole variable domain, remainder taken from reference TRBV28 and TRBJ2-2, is DVKVTQSSRYLVKRTGEKVFLECVQDMDHENMFWYRQDPGLGLRLIYFSYDVKMKEKGDIPEGYSVSREKKERFSLILESASTNQTSMYLCASSTNGEAGELFFGEGSRLTVL.

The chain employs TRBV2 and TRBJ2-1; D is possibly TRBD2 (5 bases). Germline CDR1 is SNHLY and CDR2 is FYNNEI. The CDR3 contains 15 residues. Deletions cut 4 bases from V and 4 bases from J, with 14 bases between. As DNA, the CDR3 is TGTGCCAGCAGTGTGGAGGCAGGACGTTACAATGAGCAGTTCTTC. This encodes CASSVEAGRYNEQFF.

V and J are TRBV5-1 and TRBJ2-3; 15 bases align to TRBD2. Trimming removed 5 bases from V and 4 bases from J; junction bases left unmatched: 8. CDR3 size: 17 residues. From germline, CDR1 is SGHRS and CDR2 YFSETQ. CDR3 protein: CASSSGLAGGVADTQYF. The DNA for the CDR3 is TGCGCCAGCAGTTCCGGACTAGCGGGAGGGGTTGCAGATACGCAGTATTTT.

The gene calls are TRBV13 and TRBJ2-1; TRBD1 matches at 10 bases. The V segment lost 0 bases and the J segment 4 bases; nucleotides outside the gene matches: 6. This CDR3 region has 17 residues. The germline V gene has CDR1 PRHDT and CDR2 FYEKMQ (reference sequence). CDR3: CASSLGGRDRGYNEQFF. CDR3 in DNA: TGTGCCAGCAGCTTAGGGGGAAGGGACAGGGGTTACAATGAGCAGTTCTTC.

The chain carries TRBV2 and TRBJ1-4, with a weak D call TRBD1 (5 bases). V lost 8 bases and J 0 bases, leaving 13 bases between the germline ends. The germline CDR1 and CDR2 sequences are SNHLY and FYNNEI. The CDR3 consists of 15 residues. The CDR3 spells CASGSDRTTNEKLFF. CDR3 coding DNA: TGTGCCAGCGGTTCCGACAGAACAACTAATGAAAAACTGTTTTTT.

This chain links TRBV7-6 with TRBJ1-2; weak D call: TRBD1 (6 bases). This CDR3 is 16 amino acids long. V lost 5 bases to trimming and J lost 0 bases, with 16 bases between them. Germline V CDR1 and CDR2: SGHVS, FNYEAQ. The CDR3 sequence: CASSRRGELTNYGYTF. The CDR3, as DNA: TGTGCCAGCAGCCGCAGGGGTGAGCTAACTAACTATGGCTACACCTTC.

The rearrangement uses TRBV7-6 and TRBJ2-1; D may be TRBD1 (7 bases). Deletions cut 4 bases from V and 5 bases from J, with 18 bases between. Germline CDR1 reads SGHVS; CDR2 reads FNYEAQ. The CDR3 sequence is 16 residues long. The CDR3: CASSSPEGTGDNEQFF. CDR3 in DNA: TGTGCCAGCAGCTCCCCGGAGGGCACAGGGGACAATGAGCAGTTCTTC. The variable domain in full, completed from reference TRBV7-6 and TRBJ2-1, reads GAGVSQSPRYKVTKRGQDVALRCDPISGHVSLYWYRQALGQGPEFLTYFNYEAQQDKSGLPNDRFSAERPEGSISTLTIQRTEQRDSAMYRCASSSPEGTGDNEQFFGPGTRLTVL.

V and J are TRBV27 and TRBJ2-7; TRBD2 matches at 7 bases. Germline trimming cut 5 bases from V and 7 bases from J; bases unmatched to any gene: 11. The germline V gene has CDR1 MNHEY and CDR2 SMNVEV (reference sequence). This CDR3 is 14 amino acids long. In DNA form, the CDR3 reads TGTGCCAGCAGTCCACGGATCGTGGGGGGGGAGCAGTACTTC. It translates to CASSPRIVGGEQYF.

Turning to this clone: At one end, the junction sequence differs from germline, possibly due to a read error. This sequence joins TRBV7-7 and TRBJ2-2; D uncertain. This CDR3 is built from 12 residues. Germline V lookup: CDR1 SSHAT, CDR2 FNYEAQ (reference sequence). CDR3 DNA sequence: TGTGCTAGCAGCTCTTCGGGCGGGGAGCTGTTTTTT. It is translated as CASSSSGGELFF.

As DNA, the CDR3 is TGTGCCAGCAGCCCGGGACTAGCGTGGGGGACCCAGTACTTC. It yields the protein CASSPGLAWGTQYF. The chain employs TRBV7-9 and TRBJ2-5, with 10 nucleotides matching TRBD2. From germline, CDR1 is SEHNR and CDR2 FQNEAQ (reference sequence). V trimming: 5 bases; J trimming: 7 bases; junction bases outside the gene matches: 7. The CDR3 consists of 14 residues.

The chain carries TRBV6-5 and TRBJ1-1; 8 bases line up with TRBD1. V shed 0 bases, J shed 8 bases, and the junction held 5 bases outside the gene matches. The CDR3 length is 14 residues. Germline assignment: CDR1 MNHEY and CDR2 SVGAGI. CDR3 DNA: TGTGCCAGCAGTTACTCGAAGCAGGGGGCCGAAGCTTTCTTT. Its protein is CASSYSKQGAEAFF.

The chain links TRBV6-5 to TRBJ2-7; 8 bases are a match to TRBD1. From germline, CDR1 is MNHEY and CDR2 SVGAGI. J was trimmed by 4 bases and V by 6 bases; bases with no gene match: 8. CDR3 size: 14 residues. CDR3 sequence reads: CASSPPGQVYEQYF. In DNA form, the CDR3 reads TGTGCCAGCAGCCCTCCGGGACAGGTATACGAGCAGTACTTC.

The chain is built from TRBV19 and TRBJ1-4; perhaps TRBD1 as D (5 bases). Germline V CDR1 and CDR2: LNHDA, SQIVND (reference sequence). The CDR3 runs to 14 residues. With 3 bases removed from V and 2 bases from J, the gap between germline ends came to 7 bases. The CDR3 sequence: CASSMGQTNEKLFF. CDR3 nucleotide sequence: TGTGCCAGTAGTATGGGGCAGACTAATGAAAAACTGTTTTTT.

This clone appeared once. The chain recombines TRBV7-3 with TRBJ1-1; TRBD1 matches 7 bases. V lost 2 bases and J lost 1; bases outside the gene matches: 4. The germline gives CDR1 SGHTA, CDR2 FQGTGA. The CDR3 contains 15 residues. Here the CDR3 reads CASSLGGQPNTEAFF. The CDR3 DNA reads TGTGCCAGCAGCTTAGGGGGACAGCCGAACACTGAAGCTTTCTTT.

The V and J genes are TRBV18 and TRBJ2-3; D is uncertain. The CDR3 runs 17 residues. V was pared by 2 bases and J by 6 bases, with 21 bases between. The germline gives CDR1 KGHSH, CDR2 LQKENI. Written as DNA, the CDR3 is TGTGCCAGCTCACCATTAGGACCCCCTTACGACGCGGATACGCAGTATTTT. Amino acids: CASSPLGPPYDADTQYF.

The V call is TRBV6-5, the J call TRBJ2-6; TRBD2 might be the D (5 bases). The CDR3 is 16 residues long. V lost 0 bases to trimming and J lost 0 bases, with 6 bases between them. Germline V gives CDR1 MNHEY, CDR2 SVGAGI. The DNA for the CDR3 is TGTGCCAGCAGTTACTCCGGGATCTCTGGGGCCAACGTCCTGACTTTC. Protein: CASSYSGISGANVLTF.

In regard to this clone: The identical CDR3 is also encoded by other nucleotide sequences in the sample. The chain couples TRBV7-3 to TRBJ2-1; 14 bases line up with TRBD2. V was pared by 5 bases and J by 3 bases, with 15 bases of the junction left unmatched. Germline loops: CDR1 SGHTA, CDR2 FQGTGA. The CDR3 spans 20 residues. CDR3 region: CASSPRGLAGGKRDYNEQFF. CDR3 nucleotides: TGTGCCAGCAGCCCCCGCGGACTAGCGGGAGGCAAAAGAGACTACAATGAGCAGTTCTTC. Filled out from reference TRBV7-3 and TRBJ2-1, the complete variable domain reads GAGVSQTPSNKVTEKGKYVELRCDPISGHTALYWYRQSLGQGPEFLIYFQGTGAADDSGLPNDRFFAVRPEGSVSTLKIQRTERGDSAVYLCASSPRGLAGGKRDYNEQFFGPGTRLTVL.

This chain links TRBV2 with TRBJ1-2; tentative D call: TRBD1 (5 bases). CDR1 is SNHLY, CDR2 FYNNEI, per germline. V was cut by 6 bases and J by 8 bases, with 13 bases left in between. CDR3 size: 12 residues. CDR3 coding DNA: TGTGCCAGCAGGACCGGGACCCCCGGCTACACCTTC. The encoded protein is CASRTGTPGYTF.

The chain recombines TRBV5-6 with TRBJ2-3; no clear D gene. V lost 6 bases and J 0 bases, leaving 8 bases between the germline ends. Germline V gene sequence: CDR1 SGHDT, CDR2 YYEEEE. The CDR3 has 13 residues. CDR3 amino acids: CASTYSSTDTQYF. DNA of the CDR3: TGTGCCAGCACCTACTCTAGCACAGATACGCAGTATTTT.